These 16 T cell receptor beta chains came from one sample sequenced in a study of cytomegalovirus exposure and HLA in healthy donors (TCRdb year 2017). The library was built by means of the immunoSEQ multiplex PCR assay. Entries here come from immuneACCESS through TCRdb and include only in-frame sequences with V and J called. Some clones fail to appear in such tables; in the studies checked, an unresolved V gene covers under half of the shortfall, and the cause of the remainder is unknown. The sample yields under 200,000 clones; roughly nine tenths were counted once. The ten largest clones represent about a tenth of the sample. Material for sequencing was PBMCs. These receptors all stem from a woman in her late teens or twenties in good health and CMV-seropositive.

The CDR3 reads CAWSEDSGTIYF. The CDR3 region has the DNA TGTGCCTGGAGTGAGGACTCGGGCACCATATATTTT. The rearrangement links TRBV30 to TRBJ1-3, with D hard to call. Looked up from germline, CDR1 is GTSNPN and CDR2 is SVGIG (reference sequence). The length of the CDR3 is 12 residues. Trimming removed 1 base from V and 9 bases from J, with 10 bases in between. The whole variable domain, remainder taken from reference TRBV30 and TRBJ1-3, is SQTIHQWPATLVQPVGSPLSLECTVEGTSNPNLYWYRQAAGRGLQLLFYSVGIGQISSEVPQNLSASRPQDRQFILSSKKLLLSDSGFYLCAWSEDSGTIYFGEGSWLTVV.

The DNA for the CDR3 is TGTGCCAGAACCGCCCCCGGGAAGAACACTGAAGCTTTCTTT. Encoded protein: CARTAPGKNTEAFF. This rearrangement joins TRBV5-3 to TRBJ1-1, with D uncertain. TRBV5-3 is an ORF, and what it does is uncertain. CDR3 length: 14 residues. V was shortened by 6 bases and J by 1 base, with 13 bases between the two germline ends.

The chain links TRBV19 to TRBJ2-3; D is perhaps TRBD2 (6 bases). V lost 5 bases and J lost 0, with 15 bases in between. The CDR3 length is 16 residues. Germline CDR1 reads LNHDA; CDR2 reads SQIVND (reference sequence). The CDR3 loop is CASSVLGLPSTDTQYF. CDR3 sequence (DNA): TGTGCCAGTAGTGTCCTGGGACTCCCTAGCACAGATACGCAGTATTTT.

This clone was observed a handful of times. The V gene is TRBV7-2, the J gene TRBJ1-2; D not certain. V was pared by 1 base and J by 4 bases, with 4 bases between. The CDR3 is 12 amino acids. Germline V gene sequence: CDR1 SGHTA, CDR2 FQGNSA. The CDR3 protein is CASSLVSYGYTF. In DNA form, the CDR3 reads TGTGCCAGCAGCTTAGTTAGCTATGGCTACACCTTC.

The gene calls are TRBV11-2 and TRBJ2-7, with D possibly matching TRBD2 (5 bases). The ends were cut back, 0 bases at V and 4 bases at J, with 7 bases in the middle. The length of the CDR3 is 13 residues. Looked up from germline, CDR1 is SGHAT and CDR2 is FQNNGV. The DNA for the CDR3 is TGTGCCAGCAGCTTAGATGAGGGATACGAGCAGTACTTC. Amino acids: CASSLDEGYEQYF.

The chain recombines TRBV5-1 with TRBJ2-5, with 7 bases fitting TRBD2. The V gene's germline CDR1 is SGHRS and CDR2 YFSETQ. This CDR3 contains 16 residues. V trimming: 4 bases; J trimming: 2 bases; junction bases outside the gene matches: 11. This chain's CDR3 is CASSLGDYTSQETQYF. In nucleotides, the CDR3 is TGCGCCAGCAGCCTGGGGGACTACACGTCACAAGAGACCCAGTACTTC.

The V and J genes are TRBV4-1 and TRBJ2-5; 7 bases are shared with TRBD2. The CDR3 sequence is 14 residues long. Germline loops: CDR1 MGHRA, CDR2 YSYEKL. V was clipped by 4 bases and J by 3 bases; unmatched bases: 5. The CDR3 spells CASSRGLTEETQYF. In DNA, the CDR3 is TGCGCCAGCAGCCGGGGACTAACCGAAGAGACCCAGTACTTC.

The V gene is TRBV28, the J gene TRBJ1-1; D unresolved. V lost 4 bases, J lost 1 base, and 13 bases lay in between. The germline V gene has CDR1 MDHEN and CDR2 SYDVKM. The CDR3 has 15 amino acids. The CDR3, as DNA: TGTGCCAGCAGTTCCCCCCGGGGAGGGAACACTGAAGCTTTCTTT. Its translation: CASSSPRGGNTEAFF.

There are a few counts of this clone. The chain uses TRBV4-3 and TRBJ2-2; 7 nucleotides align to TRBD2. V gave up 0 bases and J gave up 8 bases; unmatched junction bases: 12. CDR1 is LGHNA, CDR2 YSLEER, per germline. This CDR3 spans 17 amino acids. The CDR3 here is CASSQDLPAGVTGELFF. CDR3 DNA sequence: TGCGCCAGCAGCCAAGATCTCCCTGCGGGAGTGACGGGGGAGCTGTTTTTT.

To note about this clone: Other DNA sequences in this sample translate to the same CDR3. This chain connects TRBV5-1 to TRBJ1-1, with 8 bases identical to TRBD1. There are 14 residues in the CDR3. Germline V gene data show CDR1 as SGHRS and CDR2 as YFSETQ. The trim removed 4 bases at V and 1 base at J, leaving 3 bases unmatched. CDR3 nucleotides: TGCGCCAGCAGCGGACAGGGCGGGAACACTGAAGCTTTCTTT. Its protein product is CASSGQGGNTEAFF.

This clone was observed once. This rearrangement joins TRBV28 to TRBJ2-2; TRBD1 is a possible D gene (5 bases). This CDR3 comprises 16 residues. V was cut by 7 bases and J by 0 bases, with 15 bases left in between. CDR1 is MDHEN, CDR2 SYDVKM, per germline. In DNA form, the CDR3 reads TGTGCCAGCACCCAAGGGGTACAGGCGAACACCGGGGAGCTGTTTTTT. Encoded protein: CASTQGVQANTGELFF.

Written as DNA, the CDR3 is TGTGCCAGCAGCCCAGGCAATGAGCAGTTCTTC. The encoded protein is CASSPGNEQFF. The genes are TRBV7-9 and TRBJ2-1; unclear D gene. Germline V gene lookup returns CDR1 SEHNR and CDR2 FQNEAQ (reference sequence). This CDR3 region has 11 residues. Trimming removed 5 bases at V and 6 bases at J, with 5 bases between.

J is TRBJ1-5 and V is TRBV5-6, with D unclear. This CDR3 has 13 amino acids. CDR1 and CDR2 (germline): SGHDT, YYEEEE. V gave up 0 bases and J gave up 7 bases, with 8 bases separating them. CDR3 region: CASSLAEGQPQHF. CDR3 coding DNA: TGTGCCAGCAGCTTGGCCGAGGGACAGCCCCAGCATTTT.

The V call is TRBV27, the J call TRBJ2-7; 7 positions agree with TRBD1. CDR1 is MNHEY, CDR2 SMNVEV, per germline (reference sequence). The J segment lost 4 bases and the V segment lost 3 bases, leaving 9 bases of the junction unmatched. The CDR3 contains 15 residues. CDR3 sequence: CASSFGGTESYEQYF. The CDR3 DNA is TGTGCCAGCAGTTTCGGTGGGACAGAGTCGTACGAGCAGTACTTC.

The chain joins TRBV4-1 to TRBJ2-7; 7 nucleotides align to TRBD2. The V gene end was trimmed by 1 base and the J gene end by 0 bases; junction bases not matched to a gene: 3. This CDR3 comprises 15 residues. CDR1 is MGHRA and CDR2 is YSYEKL in the germline V gene. The CDR3, as DNA: TGCGCCAGCAGCCAAGGGGGGGGTAGCTCCTACGAGCAGTACTTC. This sequence encodes CASSQGGGSSYEQYF.

The J gene is TRBJ2-3, the V gene TRBV28; 9 bases line up with TRBD2. The CDR3 is 15 residues long. V gave up 6 bases and J gave up 2 bases; unmatched junction bases: 6. Germline V gene sequence: CDR1 MDHEN, CDR2 SYDVKM. In DNA form, the CDR3 reads TGTGCCAGCAGGGAAGCGGGACTAGCCACAGATACGCAGTATTTT. The encoded protein is CASREAGLATDTQYF.